This section outlines one TCR beta chain sequence together with its context. In its sample, this clonotype was seen a few times. It has no known antigen specificity. Within one base of it there is no much larger clone, and no base qualities were kept. The donors were a few dozen Caucasian individuals from Russia, aged roughly 6 to 100 years, who were systemically healthy. Each donor gave 8 to 10 milliliters of peripheral blood, drawn into EDTA-treated Vacutainer tubes. Ficoll-Paque density-gradient centrifugation was used to isolate PBMCs, with at least 7 million per sample. Total RNA, at least 5 micrograms per sample, was extracted from PBMCs with Trizol reagent. Naive CD45RAhigh/CD27high T cell percentages were measured by flow cytometry on a PBMC aliquot from every donor. The data originate from a study of blood T cells in healthy people across ages (dated by TCRdb to the mid-2010s). About the study as a whole: In model experiments, template switching captured about one uniquely barcoded TCR beta cDNA molecule for every two T cells. Using deep sequencing normalized with unique cDNA molecular identifiers, the study measured how TCR beta repertoire diversity changes with age. Donors were grouped into four age groups: young (average approximately 15 years), middle-aged (39), aged (around 56) and long-lived (approximately 81). To avoid experimental bias, donors of different ages were spread randomly across the sequencing lanes. For two donors (one aged 18 to 30 and one aged 80 or older), the study analyzed two additional independent replicas of 1 million unique cDNA reads from the same blood draw. What the authors observed across the whole study: The CMV infection status of donors was not known, potentially confounding age-related changes in expanded clonotypes. The long-lived group showed more naive CD4+ T cells, fewer expanded clones and increased TCR diversity than the aged group, suggesting age selection. Observed TCR beta diversity per million T cells fell roughly linearly with age, and a significant reduction was already apparent by age around 39. Since profiling was done on bulk unsorted PBMCs, naive and antigen-experienced compartments could not be conclusively compared. Estimates of total diversity based on one million sequenced T cells were regarded as lower bounds and as underestimates. A strong correlation was found between observed TCR beta diversity and the percentage of naive T cells measured by flow cytometry.

Libraries were built with 5' RACE. The sequencer was an Illumina HiSeq 2500. A second PCR of roughly 7 to 11 cycles was run with a J-beta primer mix and a sample-barcoded 5' primer. A unique molecular identifier was introduced onto each TCR beta cDNA molecule by a template-switch 5' adaptor carrying 12 random nucleotides. Each sample yielded at least 2.5 million CDR3-containing paired-end reads. First-strand cDNA was synthesized from all RNA with the Mint cDNA synthesis kit, primed by a TRBC-specific oligonucleotide. After uracil-DNA glycosylase treatment, a first 18-cycle PCR used universal primers M1SS and BC2_uni_R on all cDNA. From the authors' description of their analysis: For normalization, 1 million high-quality reads, each with a distinct molecular identifier, were randomly selected from each sample. Instead of being binned into consensus sequences, reads that shared molecular identifiers were thrown out. MiTCR, set to a Q25 quality threshold and the strictest error-elimination algorithm, was used for CDR3 identification, clonotype clustering and error correction. Lower-bound total TCR beta diversity was estimated with a nonparametric unseen species model using Euler transformation. Using fastp trimming at Q25 and MiXCR clonotype assembly, TCRdb reanalyzed the public sequencing data and kept in-frame beta chains. CDR3 protein duplicates are merged, each entry listing the most common genes and DNA. For this entry, the V and J calls and clone size follow TCRdb and not the study's own pipeline. Recorded for this sample are some 550,000 distinct CDR3 sequences; less than 60% of them occurred a single time. Together, the top ten hold under 30% of the sample.

The V and J ends are trimmed by 5 bases and 6 bases, leaving 20 bases between them. The CDR3 numbers 15 residues from cysteine through phenylalanine. Only CDR3 DNA is held: 45 bases, read in frame from base 1. CDR1 SEHNR and CDR2 FQNEAQ were looked up in the germline V gene (reference sequence). Recombination joined TRBV7-9 with TRBJ2-7; perhaps TRBD1 is the D gene, with 5 bases matching. The TCR sequence derives from a man older than 75 in good health. The sequencing input was blood. Read as DNA, the sequence is TGTGCCAGCAGCCCCCTCGAAAGGGGTCTGGCCGAGCAGTACTTC. It encodes CASSPLERGLAEQYF.